These 25 T cell receptor beta chains originate from one sample sequenced in a study of T cell responses to AZD1222 COVID-19 vaccine. Profiling relied on immunoSEQ multiplex PCR, and the TCRdb table lists in-frame clones only, not all of them. The repertoire has 95,000 to 150,000 clones, over 75% of them found once; the top ten carry just under 9.5%. The source material was peripheral blood, sampled on day 0 of AZD1222 vaccination. The receptors stem from an adult in good health.

This chain connects TRBV4-1 to TRBJ1-3; D is uncertain. Looked up from germline, CDR1 is MGHRA and CDR2 is YSYEKL. The CDR3 runs to 14 residues. V shed 4 bases and J shed 2 bases, with 9 bases lying between them. This CDR3 is CASSPLWPGNTIYF. The CDR3 coding sequence is TGCGCCAGCAGCCCCTTGTGGCCTGGAAACACCATATATTTT.

The chain links TRBV10-3 to TRBJ2-7, with 7 bases matching TRBD2. The germline V gene encodes CDR1 ENHRY and CDR2 SYGVKD. The length of the CDR3 is 14 residues. J gave up 1 base and V 10 bases, and 10 bases lay outside the gene matches. CDR3 loop: CATLREGQSYEQYF. The CDR3 DNA follows: TGTGCCACTCTTAGGGAGGGGCAGTCCTACGAGCAGTACTTC.

The chain joins TRBV7-3 to TRBJ2-1; TRBD2 matches at 9 bases. V was pared by 3 bases and J by 2 bases, with 5 bases of the junction left unmatched. The CDR3 runs to 16 residues. CDR1 is SGHTA, CDR2 FQGTGA, per germline. In DNA form, the CDR3 reads TGTGCCAGCAGCTTGGCGGGAGGGCCCCCCTACAATGAGCAGTTCTTC. This gives the protein CASSLAGGPPYNEQFF.

This clone was seen only once. This chain joins TRBV9 and TRBJ2-1; unclear D gene. Trimming shortened V by 0 bases and J by 5 bases, and 15 bases separated the two germline ends. This CDR3 contains 16 residues. CDR1 SGDLS and CDR2 YYNGEE come from the germline V gene. In nucleotides, the CDR3 is TGTGCCAGCAGCGTAGCTCTGCCTAGGTTCGACAATGAGCAGTTCTTC. This encodes CASSVALPRFDNEQFF. Complete variable domain (other parts from reference TRBV9 and TRBJ2-1): DSGVTQTPKHLITATGQRVTLRCSPRSGDLSVYWYQQSLDQGLQFLIQYYNGEERAKGNILERFSAQQFPDLHSELNLSSLELGDSALYFCASSVALPRFDNEQFFGPGTRLTVL.

The J gene is TRBJ2-1, the V gene TRBV6-1, with D possibly being TRBD2 (6 bases). Germline CDR1 reads MNHNS; CDR2 reads SASEGT. This CDR3 is 16 amino acids long. V lost 1 base, J lost 0 bases, and 10 bases lay in between. The CDR3 sequence: CASSEGTTSSYNEQFF. The DNA of the CDR3 is TGTGCCAGCAGTGAAGGGACTACAAGCTCCTACAATGAGCAGTTCTTC.

J is TRBJ2-1 and V is TRBV3-1 (or the pseudogene TRBV3-2), with 7 positions matching TRBD2. The CDR3 is 18 residues long. CDR1 is LGHDT and CDR2 is YNNKEL in the germline V gene (reference sequence). Trimming removed 4 bases from V and 4 bases from J; junction bases left unmatched: 16. The CDR3: CASSPASRAGKEYNEQFF. CDR3 sequence (DNA): TGTGCCAGCAGCCCCGCCTCGAGAGCGGGGAAAGAGTACAATGAGCAGTTCTTC.

The chain combines TRBV18 with TRBJ1-1, with D perhaps TRBD1 (5 bases). CDR1 is KGHSH, CDR2 LQKENI, per germline. The CDR3 is made up of 14 amino acids. Between the trimmed V and J ends, which lost 2 bases and 1 base, there was a span of 8 bases. This CDR3 reads CASSPNGGNTEAFF. In DNA form, the CDR3 reads TGTGCCAGCTCACCAAACGGGGGGAACACTGAAGCTTTCTTT.

Here the CDR3 DNA reads TGCGCCAGGACTAGCGGGGACACCGGGGAGCTGTTTTTT. Protein product: CARTSGDTGELFF. This chain joins TRBV10-1 and TRBJ2-2; 11 bases agree with TRBD2. The germline CDR1 and CDR2 sequences are WNHNN and SYGVQD (reference sequence). Losses at the gene ends were 9 bases for V and 3 bases for J; bases not matched to a gene: 0. This CDR3 region has 13 residues.

This clone was seen a single time. The chain links TRBV27 to TRBJ2-5; 12 bases map to TRBD1. The CDR3 has 15 residues. V lost 5 bases to trimming and J lost 6 bases; unmatched junction nucleotides: 7. Germline values: CDR1 MNHEY, CDR2 SMNVEV (reference sequence). The DNA for the CDR3 is TGTGCCAGCAGTATAGGGACAGGGGGCGCGAAGACCCAGTACTTC. Translated, it gives CASSIGTGGAKTQYF.

The CDR3 reads CSVKGGRSSYTEAFF. In DNA form, the CDR3 reads TGCAGCGTTAAGGGGGGGCGCTCGTCCTACACTGAAGCTTTCTTT. The genes are TRBV29-1 and TRBJ1-1; possibly TRBD1 for D (6 bases). This CDR3 has 15 amino acids. Germline V lookup: CDR1 SQVTM, CDR2 ANQGSEA. V was trimmed by 5 bases and J by 3 bases, leaving 19 bases between them. Using reference TRBV29-1 and TRBJ1-1 for the parts outside the CDR3, the full variable domain is SAVISQKPSRDICQRGTSLTIQCQVDSQVTMMFWYRQQPGQSLTLIATANQGSEATYESGFVIDKFPISRPNLTFSTLTVSNMSPEDSSIYLCSVKGGRSSYTEAFFGQGTRLTVV.

This clone was seen once. This chain links TRBV3-1 (or the pseudogene TRBV3-2) with TRBJ2-7; possibly TRBD1 for D (6 bases). This CDR3 comprises 15 residues. Germline assignment: CDR1 LGHDT and CDR2 YNNKEL (reference sequence). Trimming pared 4 bases from V and 1 base from J, leaving 14 bases between. CDR3 nucleotides: TGTGCCAGCAGCCCGTCCGGGACAACTTCCTACGAGCAGTACTTC. This encodes CASSPSGTTSYEQYF.

The chain links TRBV11-2 to TRBJ2-3, with a weak D call TRBD2 (6 bases). The CDR3 has 16 residues. Per germline, CDR1 SGHAT and CDR2 FQNNGV. V was clipped by 1 base and J by 1 base, with 12 bases between them. The CDR3 coding sequence is TGTGCCAGCAGCTTAGGGTCGGCTAGCGGCACAGATACGCAGTATTTT. It translates to CASSLGSASGTDTQYF.

The genes are TRBV7-2 and TRBJ1-5, with 8 bases aligning to TRBD1. V shed 6 bases and J 4 bases; nucleotides not matched to a gene: 5. Per the germline V gene, CDR1 is SGHTA and CDR2 is FQGNSA. The CDR3 extends over 14 amino acids. CDR3 residues: CASSLQGGNQPQHF. The CDR3, as DNA: TGTGCCAGCAGTTTACAGGGGGGGAATCAGCCCCAGCATTTT.

V gene TRBV5-1 combines with J gene TRBJ2-7, with TRBD1 matching over 9 bases. CDR1 is SGHRS, CDR2 YFSETQ, per germline. V was clipped by 4 bases and J by 4 bases; unmatched bases: 9. The CDR3 is made up of 15 amino acids. CDR3 DNA: TGCGCCAGCAGCCAGGGACAGGGACTTATATACGAGCAGTACTTC. Translating it yields CASSQGQGLIYEQYF.

V is TRBV15 and J is TRBJ1-2; D might be TRBD1 (6 bases). CDR1 is LNHNV, CDR2 YYDKDF, per germline (reference sequence). Trimming left V 3 bases short and J 8 bases short, with 16 bases between. This CDR3 contains 14 residues. The CDR3 DNA reads as TGTGCCACCAGCAGGTCAGCAGGGGTGTACGGCTACACCTTC. Translated: CATSRSAGVYGYTF.

The chain couples TRBV20-1 to TRBJ2-4; D is possibly TRBD1 (6 bases). With 6 bases removed from V and 8 bases from J, the gap between germline ends came to 11 bases. The CDR3 has 11 residues. The germline V gene encodes CDR1 DFQATT and CDR2 SNEGSKA (reference sequence). CDR3 nucleotide sequence: TGCAGTGCCCGTACAGGGCACATTCAGTACTTC. The encoded protein is CSARTGHIQYF.

This chain uses TRBV9 with TRBJ2-4; possibly TRBD2 for D (5 bases). V lost 0 bases and J 9 bases, leaving 13 bases between the germline ends. This CDR3 contains 14 residues. Germline CDR1 reads SGDLS; CDR2 reads YYNGEE. CDR3 region: CASSVGGGPAIQYF. The CDR3 bases are TGTGCCAGCAGCGTAGGCGGCGGGCCCGCCATTCAGTACTTC.

The chain joins TRBV19 to TRBJ1-6; 12 positions match TRBD1. The V and J ends lost 6 bases and 7 bases, in that order; junction bases with no gene match: 4. In germline, CDR1 is LNHDA, CDR2 SQIVND (reference sequence). This CDR3 region has 15 residues. CDR3 loop: CASSLGTGGNSPLHF. CDR3 bases: TGTGCCAGTAGCCTCGGGACAGGGGGCAATTCACCCCTCCACTTT.

For the CDR3, the DNA is TGTGCCAGCAGCCAAGATGGGGGGGTTAGCTCCTACGAGCAGTACTTC. It encodes CASSQDGGVSSYEQYF. The J gene is TRBJ2-7, the V gene TRBV3-1 (or the pseudogene TRBV3-2); TRBD2 matches 7 bases. The germline CDR1 and CDR2 sequences are LGHDT and YNNKEL (reference sequence). V lost 0 bases and J lost 0; bases outside the gene matches: 5. The CDR3 sequence is 16 residues long.

V and J are TRBV18 and TRBJ1-2; D gene uncertain. CDR1 and CDR2 from the germline V gene are KGHSH and LQKENI. V lost 2 bases and J lost 3, with 10 bases in between. The CDR3 sequence is 14 residues long. The CDR3 loop is CASSPFKEDYGYTF. The CDR3 DNA reads TGTGCCAGCTCACCATTCAAGGAGGACTATGGCTACACCTTC.

In this sample, this clone turned up a few times. The chain links TRBV5-4 to TRBJ1-2; unclear D gene. V was pared by 2 bases and J by 12 bases, with 17 bases between. The CDR3 totals 13 residues. Germline V gene lookup returns CDR1 SGHNT and CDR2 YYREEE (reference sequence). The CDR3 sequence: CASSFPRSLSHTF. In nucleotides, the CDR3 is TGTGCCAGCAGCTTCCCCCGATCTTTATCTCACACCTTC. Full variable domain (missing parts from reference TRBV5-4 and TRBJ1-2): ETGVTQSPTHLIKTRGQQVTLRCSSQSGHNTVSWYQQALGQGPQFIFQYYREEENGRGNFPPRFSGLQFPNYSSELNVNALELDDSALYLCASSFPRSLSHTFGSGTRLTVV.

The genes are TRBV18 and TRBJ2-7; tentatively, D is TRBD2 (5 bases). The CDR3 is 14 residues long. From germline, CDR1 is KGHSH and CDR2 LQKENI. V lost 5 bases and J 7 bases, leaving 18 bases between the germline ends. CDR3 in amino acids: CASSYPGTPGEQYF. For the CDR3, the DNA is TGTGCCAGCTCATACCCGGGAACCCCCGGGGAGCAGTACTTC. Looking up the rest from reference TRBV18 and TRBJ2-7 gives the full variable domain: NAGVMQNPRHLVRRRGQEARLRCSPMKGHSHVYWYRQLPEEGLKFMVYLQKENIIDESGMPKERFSAEFPKEGPSILRIQQVVRGDSAAYFCASSYPGTPGEQYFGPGTRLTVT.

This clone was seen ten or more times. The rearrangement links TRBV19 to TRBJ1-1; D gene ambiguous. From germline, CDR1 is LNHDA and CDR2 SQIVND (reference sequence). V lost 6 bases, J lost 1 base, and 12 bases lay in between. The CDR3 has 14 residues. The CDR3 reads CASSHRSGNTEAFF. The CDR3 DNA follows: TGTGCCAGTAGCCACCGATCGGGGAACACTGAAGCTTTCTTT.

The chain recombines TRBV30 with TRBJ2-1, with a weak D call TRBD2 (7 bases). The V gene's germline CDR1 is GTSNPN and CDR2 SVGIG (reference sequence). The length of the CDR3 is 17 residues. V was clipped by 4 bases and J by 0 bases, with 19 bases between them. The CDR3 nucleotides read TGTGCCTGGAAGGGGGTTAAGCGGGGAAGCTCCTACAATGAGCAGTTCTTC. Translated: CAWKGVKRGSSYNEQFF.

The genes are TRBV24-1 and TRBJ2-3; weak D call: TRBD1 (5 bases). CDR1 and CDR2 (germline): KGHDR, SFDVKD. With 3 bases removed from V and 2 bases from J, the gap between germline ends came to 17 bases. The CDR3 is made up of 17 amino acids. CDR3 nucleotides: TGTGCCACCAGTGATGACTTGCCAGGGCCTGCCACAGATACGCAGTATTTT. Translating it yields CATSDDLPGPATDTQYF.